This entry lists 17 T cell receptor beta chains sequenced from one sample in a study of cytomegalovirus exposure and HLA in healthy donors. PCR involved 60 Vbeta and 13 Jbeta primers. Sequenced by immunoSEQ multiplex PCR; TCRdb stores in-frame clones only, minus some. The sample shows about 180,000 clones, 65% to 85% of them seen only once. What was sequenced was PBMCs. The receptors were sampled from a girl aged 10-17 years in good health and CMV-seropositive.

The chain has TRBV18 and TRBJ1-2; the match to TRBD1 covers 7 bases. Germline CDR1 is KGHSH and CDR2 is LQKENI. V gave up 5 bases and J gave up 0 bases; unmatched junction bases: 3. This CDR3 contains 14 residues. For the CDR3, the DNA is TGTGCCAGCTCATTCGGGACAGCTAACTATGGCTACACCTTC. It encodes CASSFGTANYGYTF.

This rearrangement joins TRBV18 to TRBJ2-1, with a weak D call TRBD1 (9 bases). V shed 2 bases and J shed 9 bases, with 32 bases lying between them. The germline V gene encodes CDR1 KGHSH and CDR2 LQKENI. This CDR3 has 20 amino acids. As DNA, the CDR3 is TGTGCCAGCTCACCATTTCCGGGACAGGGATCCCGGAGCGGGAGCAGTGAGCAGTTCTTC. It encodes CASSPFPGQGSRSGSSEQFF.

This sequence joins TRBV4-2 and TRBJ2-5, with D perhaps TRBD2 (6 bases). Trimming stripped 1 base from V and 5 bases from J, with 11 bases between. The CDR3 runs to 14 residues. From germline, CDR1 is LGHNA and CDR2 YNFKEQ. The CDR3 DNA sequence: TGTGCCAGCAGCCAAGGGGACTTGGGGGAGACCCAGTACTTC. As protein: CASSQGDLGETQYF.

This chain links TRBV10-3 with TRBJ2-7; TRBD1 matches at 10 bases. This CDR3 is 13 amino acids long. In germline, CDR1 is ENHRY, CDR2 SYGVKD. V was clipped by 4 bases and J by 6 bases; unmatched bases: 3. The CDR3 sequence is CAISGTGGLEQYF. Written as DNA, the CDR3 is TGTGCCATCAGTGGGACAGGGGGGCTCGAGCAGTACTTC.

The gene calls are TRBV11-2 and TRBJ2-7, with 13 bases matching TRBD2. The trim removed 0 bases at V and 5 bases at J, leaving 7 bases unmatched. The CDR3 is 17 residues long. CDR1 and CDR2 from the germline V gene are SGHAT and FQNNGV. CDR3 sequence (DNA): TGTGCCAGCAGCTTAGATACCCGACTAGCGGGAGGTGACGAGCAGTACTTC. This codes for CASSLDTRLAGGDEQYF.

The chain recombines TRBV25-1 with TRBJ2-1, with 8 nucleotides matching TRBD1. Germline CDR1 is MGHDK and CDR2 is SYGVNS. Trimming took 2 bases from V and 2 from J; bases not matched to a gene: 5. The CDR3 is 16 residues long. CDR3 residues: CASSELTGEPYNEQFF. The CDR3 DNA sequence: TGTGCCAGCAGTGAACTGACAGGGGAACCCTACAATGAGCAGTTCTTC.

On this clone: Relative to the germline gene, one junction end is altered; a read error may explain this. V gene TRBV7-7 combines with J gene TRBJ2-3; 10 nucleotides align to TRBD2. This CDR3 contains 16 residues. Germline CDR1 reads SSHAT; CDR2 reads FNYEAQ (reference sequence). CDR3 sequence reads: CASSRGLAGVVDTQYF. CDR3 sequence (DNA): TGTGCTAGCAGCCGAGGCCTAGCGGGAGTGGTAGATACGCAGTATTTT.

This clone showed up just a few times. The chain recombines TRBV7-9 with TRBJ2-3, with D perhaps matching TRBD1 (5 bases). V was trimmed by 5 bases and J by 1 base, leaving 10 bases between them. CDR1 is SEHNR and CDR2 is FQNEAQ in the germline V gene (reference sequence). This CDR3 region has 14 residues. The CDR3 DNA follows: TGTGCCAGCAGCCCTCCGACAGGCACAGATACGCAGTATTTT. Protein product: CASSPPTGTDTQYF.

The CDR3 reads CASSEFRTVGTDTQYF. The CDR3 coding sequence is TGCGCCAGCAGTGAATTTAGGACAGTGGGGACAGATACGCAGTATTTT. The rearrangement joins TRBV10-1 to TRBJ2-3, with D possibly TRBD1 on 6 matching bases. CDR1 and CDR2 from the germline V gene are WNHNN and SYGVQD (reference sequence). This CDR3 is 16 amino acids long. Trimming took 3 bases from V and 3 from J, leaving 16 bases between them.

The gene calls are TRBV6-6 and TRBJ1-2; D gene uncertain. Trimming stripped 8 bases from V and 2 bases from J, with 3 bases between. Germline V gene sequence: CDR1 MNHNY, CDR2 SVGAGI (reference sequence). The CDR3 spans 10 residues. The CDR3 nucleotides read TGTGCCAGCGGCAACTATGGCTACACCTTC. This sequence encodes CASGNYGYTF.

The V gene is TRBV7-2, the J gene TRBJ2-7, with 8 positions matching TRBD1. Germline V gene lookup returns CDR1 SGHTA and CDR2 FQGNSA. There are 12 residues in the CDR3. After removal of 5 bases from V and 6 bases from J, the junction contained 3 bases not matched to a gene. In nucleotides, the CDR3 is TGTGCCAGCAGCCAAGACAGGGGCGAGCAGTACTTC. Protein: CASSQDRGEQYF.

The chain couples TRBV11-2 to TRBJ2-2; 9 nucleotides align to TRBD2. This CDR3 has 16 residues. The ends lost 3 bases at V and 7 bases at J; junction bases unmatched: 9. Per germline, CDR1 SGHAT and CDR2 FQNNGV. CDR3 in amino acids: CASSFLAGISYGELFF. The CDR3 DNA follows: TGTGCCAGCAGCTTCCTAGCGGGGATAAGCTACGGGGAGCTGTTTTTT.

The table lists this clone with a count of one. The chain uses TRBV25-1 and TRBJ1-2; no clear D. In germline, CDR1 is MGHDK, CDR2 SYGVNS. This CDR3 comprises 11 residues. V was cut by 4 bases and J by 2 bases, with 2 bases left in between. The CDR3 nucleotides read TGTGCCAGCAGTGCGAACTATGGCTACACCTTC. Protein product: CASSANYGYTF.

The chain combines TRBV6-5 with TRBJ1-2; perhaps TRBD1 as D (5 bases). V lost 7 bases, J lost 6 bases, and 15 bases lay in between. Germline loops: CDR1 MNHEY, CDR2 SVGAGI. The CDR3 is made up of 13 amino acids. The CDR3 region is CASKGEGRDGYTF. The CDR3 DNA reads TGTGCCAGCAAGGGAGAGGGGAGGGATGGCTACACCTTC.

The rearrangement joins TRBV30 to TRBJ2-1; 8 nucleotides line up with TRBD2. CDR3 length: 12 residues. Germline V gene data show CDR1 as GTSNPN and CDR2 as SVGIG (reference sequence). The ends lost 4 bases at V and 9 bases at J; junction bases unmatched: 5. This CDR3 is CAWTSGGGEQFF. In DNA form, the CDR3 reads TGTGCCTGGACGAGCGGGGGCGGTGAGCAGTTCTTC.

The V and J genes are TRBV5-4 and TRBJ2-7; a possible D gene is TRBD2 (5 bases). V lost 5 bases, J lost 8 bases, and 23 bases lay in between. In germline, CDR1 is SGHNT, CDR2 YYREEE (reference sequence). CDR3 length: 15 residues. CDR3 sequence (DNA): TGTGCCAGCAGTTACGCCGGGATCAGCACCCAACAGCAGTACTTC. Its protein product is CASSYAGISTQQQYF.

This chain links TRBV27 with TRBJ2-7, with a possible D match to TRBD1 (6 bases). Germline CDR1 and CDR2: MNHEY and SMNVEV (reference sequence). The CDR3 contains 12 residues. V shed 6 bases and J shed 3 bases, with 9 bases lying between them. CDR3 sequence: CASRGAFYEQYF. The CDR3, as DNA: TGTGCCAGCAGGGGGGCCTTCTACGAGCAGTACTTC.